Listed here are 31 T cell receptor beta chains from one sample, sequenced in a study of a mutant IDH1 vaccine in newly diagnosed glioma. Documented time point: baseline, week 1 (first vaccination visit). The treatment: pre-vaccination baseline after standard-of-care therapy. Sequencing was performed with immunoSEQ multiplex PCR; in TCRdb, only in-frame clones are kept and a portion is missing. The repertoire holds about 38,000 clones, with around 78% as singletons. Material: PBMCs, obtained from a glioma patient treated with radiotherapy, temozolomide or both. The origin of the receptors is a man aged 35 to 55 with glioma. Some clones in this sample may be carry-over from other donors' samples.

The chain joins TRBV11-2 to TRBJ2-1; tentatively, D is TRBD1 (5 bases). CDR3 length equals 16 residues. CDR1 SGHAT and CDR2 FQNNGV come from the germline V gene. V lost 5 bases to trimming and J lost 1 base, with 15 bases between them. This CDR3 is CASSPDHDRSYNEQFF. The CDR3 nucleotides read TGTGCCAGCAGCCCCGATCACGACAGATCCTACAATGAGCAGTTCTTC.

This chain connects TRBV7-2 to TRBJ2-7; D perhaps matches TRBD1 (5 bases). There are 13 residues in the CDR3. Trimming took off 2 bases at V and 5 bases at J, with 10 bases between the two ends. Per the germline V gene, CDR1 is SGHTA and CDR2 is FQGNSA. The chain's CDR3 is CASSLLGQDEQYF. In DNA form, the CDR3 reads TGTGCCAGCAGCTTATTGGGGCAGGACGAGCAGTACTTC.

The CDR3 region has the DNA TGTGCCAGCAGGCCAGGGGAGAACTATGGCTACACCTTC. Translating it yields CASRPGENYGYTF. The chain carries TRBV28 and TRBJ1-2, with D maybe TRBD1 (6 bases). Germline V gene data show CDR1 as MDHEN and CDR2 as SYDVKM. The CDR3 consists of 13 residues. V dropped 6 bases and J dropped 2 bases, with 10 bases sitting between them.

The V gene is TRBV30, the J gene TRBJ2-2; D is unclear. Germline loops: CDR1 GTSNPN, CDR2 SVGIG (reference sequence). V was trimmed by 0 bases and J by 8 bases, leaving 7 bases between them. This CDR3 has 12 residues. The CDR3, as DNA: TGTGCCTGGAGTGTACCAGCAGGGGAGCTGTTTTTT. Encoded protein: CAWSVPAGELFF. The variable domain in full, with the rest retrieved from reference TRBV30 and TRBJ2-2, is SQTIHQWPATLVQPVGSPLSLECTVEGTSNPNLYWYRQAAGRGLQLLFYSVGIGQISSEVPQNLSASRPQDRQFILSSKKLLLSDSGFYLCAWSVPAGELFFGEGSRLTVL.

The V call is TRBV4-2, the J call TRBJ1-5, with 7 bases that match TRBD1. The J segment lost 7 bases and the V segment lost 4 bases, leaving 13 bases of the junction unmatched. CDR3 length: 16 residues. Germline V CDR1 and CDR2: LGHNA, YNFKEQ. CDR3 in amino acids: CASSRSQVRGGQPQHF. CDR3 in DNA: TGTGCCAGCAGCCGATCTCAGGTCAGGGGGGGGCAGCCCCAGCATTTT.

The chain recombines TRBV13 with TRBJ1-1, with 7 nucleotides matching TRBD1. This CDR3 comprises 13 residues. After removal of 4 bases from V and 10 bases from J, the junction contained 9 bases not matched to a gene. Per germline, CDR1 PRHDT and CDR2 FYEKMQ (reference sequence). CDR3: CASSWGDRGGAFF. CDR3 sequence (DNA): TGTGCCAGCAGCTGGGGGGACAGAGGCGGAGCTTTCTTT.

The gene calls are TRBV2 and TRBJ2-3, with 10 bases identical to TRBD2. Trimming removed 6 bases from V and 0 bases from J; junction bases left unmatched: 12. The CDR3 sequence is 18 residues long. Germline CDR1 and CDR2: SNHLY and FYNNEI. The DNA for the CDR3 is TGTGCCAGCAGCGGGAGGAGCGGGGGGGGATATAGCACAGATACGCAGTATTTT. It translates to CASSGRSGGGYSTDTQYF.

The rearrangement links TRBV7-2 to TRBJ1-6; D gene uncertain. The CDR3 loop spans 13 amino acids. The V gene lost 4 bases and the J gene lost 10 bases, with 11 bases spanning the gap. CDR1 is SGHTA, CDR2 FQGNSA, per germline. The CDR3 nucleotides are TGTGCCAGCAGCTCCGTGGTGGAATCACCCCTCCACTTT. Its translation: CASSSVVESPLHF.

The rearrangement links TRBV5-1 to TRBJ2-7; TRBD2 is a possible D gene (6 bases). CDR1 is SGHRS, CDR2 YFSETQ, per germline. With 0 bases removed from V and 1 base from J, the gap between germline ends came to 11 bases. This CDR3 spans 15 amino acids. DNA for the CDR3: TGCGCCAGCAGCTTGGTTCCGGGGGAGTCCTACGAGCAGTACTTC. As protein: CASSLVPGESYEQYF.

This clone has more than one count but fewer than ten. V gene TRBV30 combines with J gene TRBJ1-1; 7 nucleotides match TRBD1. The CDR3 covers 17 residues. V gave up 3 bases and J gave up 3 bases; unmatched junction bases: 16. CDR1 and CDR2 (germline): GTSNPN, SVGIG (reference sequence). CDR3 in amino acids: CAWRGGKTGSRYTEAFF. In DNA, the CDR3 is TGTGCCTGGAGAGGCGGCAAGACAGGGAGTCGGTACACTGAAGCTTTCTTT.

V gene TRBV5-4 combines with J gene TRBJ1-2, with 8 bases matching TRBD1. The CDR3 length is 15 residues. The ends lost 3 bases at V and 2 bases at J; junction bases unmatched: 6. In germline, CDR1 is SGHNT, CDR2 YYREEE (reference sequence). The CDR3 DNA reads TGTGCCAGCAGCTCCTCCCGGACAGGGAACTATGGCTACACCTTC. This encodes CASSSSRTGNYGYTF. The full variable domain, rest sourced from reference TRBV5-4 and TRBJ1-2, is ETGVTQSPTHLIKTRGQQVTLRCSSQSGHNTVSWYQQALGQGPQFIFQYYREEENGRGNFPPRFSGLQFPNYSSELNVNALELDDSALYLCASSSSRTGNYGYTFGSGTRLTVV.

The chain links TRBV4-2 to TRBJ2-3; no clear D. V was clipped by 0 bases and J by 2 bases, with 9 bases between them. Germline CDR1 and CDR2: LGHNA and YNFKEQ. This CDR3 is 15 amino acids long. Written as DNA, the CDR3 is TGTGCCAGCAGCCAAGACGGCGGACCCACAGATACGCAGTATTTT. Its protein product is CASSQDGGPTDTQYF.

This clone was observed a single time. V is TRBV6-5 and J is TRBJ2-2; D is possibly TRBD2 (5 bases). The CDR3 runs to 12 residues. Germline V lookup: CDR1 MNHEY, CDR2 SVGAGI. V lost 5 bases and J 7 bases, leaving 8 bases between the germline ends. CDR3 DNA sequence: TGTGCCAGCAGTCACGGGGTCGGGGAGCTGTTTTTT. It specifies CASSHGVGELFF.

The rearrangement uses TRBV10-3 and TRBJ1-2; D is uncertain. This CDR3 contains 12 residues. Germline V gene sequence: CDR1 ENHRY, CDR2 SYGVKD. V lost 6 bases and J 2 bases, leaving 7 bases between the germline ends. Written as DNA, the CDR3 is TGTGCCATCAGAGAGGGCAACTATGGCTACACCTTC. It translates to CAIREGNYGYTF.

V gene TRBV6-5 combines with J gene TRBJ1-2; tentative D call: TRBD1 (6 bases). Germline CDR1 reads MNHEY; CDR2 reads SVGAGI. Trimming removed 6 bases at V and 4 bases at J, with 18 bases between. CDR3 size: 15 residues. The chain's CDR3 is CASSRPGRGAYGYTF. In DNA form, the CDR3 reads TGTGCCAGCAGCCGGCCGGGACGGGGGGCCTATGGCTACACCTTC.

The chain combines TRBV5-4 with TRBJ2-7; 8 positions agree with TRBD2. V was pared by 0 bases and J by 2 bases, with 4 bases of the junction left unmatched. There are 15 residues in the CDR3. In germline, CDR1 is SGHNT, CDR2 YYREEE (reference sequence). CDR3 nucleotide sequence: TGTGCCAGCAGCTTGGTTGCGGGGGGCCCCTACGAGCAGTACTTC. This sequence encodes CASSLVAGGPYEQYF.

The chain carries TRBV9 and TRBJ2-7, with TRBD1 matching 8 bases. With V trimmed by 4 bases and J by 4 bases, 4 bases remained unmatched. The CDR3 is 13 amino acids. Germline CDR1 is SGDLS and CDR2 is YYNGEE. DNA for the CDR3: TGTGCCAGCAGCCCAAGACAGGGGTACGAGCAGTACTTC. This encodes CASSPRQGYEQYF.

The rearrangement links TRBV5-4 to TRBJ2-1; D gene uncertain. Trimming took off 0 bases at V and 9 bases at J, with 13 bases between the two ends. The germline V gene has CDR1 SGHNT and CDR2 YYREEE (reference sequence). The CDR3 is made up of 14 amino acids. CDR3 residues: CASSLAMGGPEQFF. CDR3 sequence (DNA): TGTGCCAGCAGCTTGGCGATGGGTGGTCCTGAGCAGTTCTTC.

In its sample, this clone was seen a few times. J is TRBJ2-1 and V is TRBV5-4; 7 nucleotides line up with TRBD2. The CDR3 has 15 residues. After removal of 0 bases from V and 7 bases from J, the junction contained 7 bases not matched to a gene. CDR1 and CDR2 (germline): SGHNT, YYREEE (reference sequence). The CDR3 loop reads CASSLAAGSVNEQFF. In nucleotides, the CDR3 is TGTGCCAGCAGCTTGGCAGCGGGGTCTGTGAATGAGCAGTTCTTC.

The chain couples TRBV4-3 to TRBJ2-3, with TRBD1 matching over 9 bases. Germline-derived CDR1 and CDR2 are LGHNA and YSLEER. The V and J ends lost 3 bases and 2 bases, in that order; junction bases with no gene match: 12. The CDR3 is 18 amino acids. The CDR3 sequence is CASSHYFGGQGFTDTQYF. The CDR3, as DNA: TGCGCCAGCAGCCATTACTTCGGCGGACAGGGGTTCACAGATACGCAGTATTTT.

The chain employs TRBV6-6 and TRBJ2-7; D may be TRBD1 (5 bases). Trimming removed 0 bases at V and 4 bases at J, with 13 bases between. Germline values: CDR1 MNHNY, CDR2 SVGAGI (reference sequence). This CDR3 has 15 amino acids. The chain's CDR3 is CASSYSLGPGYEQYF. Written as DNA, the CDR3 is TGTGCCAGCAGTTACTCTCTGGGCCCAGGGTACGAGCAGTACTTC.

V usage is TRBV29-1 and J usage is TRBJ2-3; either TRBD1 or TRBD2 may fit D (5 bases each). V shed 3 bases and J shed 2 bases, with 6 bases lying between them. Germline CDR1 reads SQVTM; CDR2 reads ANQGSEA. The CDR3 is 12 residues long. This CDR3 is CSVEGDTDTQYF. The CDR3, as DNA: TGCAGCGTTGAGGGGGACACAGATACGCAGTATTTT.

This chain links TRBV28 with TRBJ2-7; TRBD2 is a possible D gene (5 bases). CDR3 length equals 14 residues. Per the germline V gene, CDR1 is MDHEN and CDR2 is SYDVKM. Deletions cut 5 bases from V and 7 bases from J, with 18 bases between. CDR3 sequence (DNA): TGTGCCAGCAGTCCTCTTTTAGGACTGAGAGAGCAGTACTTC. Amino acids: CASSPLLGLREQYF.

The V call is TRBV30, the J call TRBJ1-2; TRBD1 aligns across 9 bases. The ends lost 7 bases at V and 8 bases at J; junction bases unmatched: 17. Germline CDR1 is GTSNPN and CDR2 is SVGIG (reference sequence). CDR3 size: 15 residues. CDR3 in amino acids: CASSGQGSMSGGYTF. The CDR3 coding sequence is TGTGCCTCCTCGGGACAGGGTTCCATGTCTGGAGGCTACACCTTC.

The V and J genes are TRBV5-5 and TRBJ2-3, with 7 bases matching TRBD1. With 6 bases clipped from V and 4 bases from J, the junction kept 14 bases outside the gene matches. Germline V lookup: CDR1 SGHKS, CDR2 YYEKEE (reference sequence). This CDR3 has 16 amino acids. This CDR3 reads CASTPVGGDRADTQYF. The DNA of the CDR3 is TGTGCCAGCACCCCGGTCGGCGGTGACAGGGCAGATACGCAGTATTTT. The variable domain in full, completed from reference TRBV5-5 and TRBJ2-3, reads DAGVTQSPTHLIKTRGQQVTLRCSPISGHKSVSWYQQVLGQGPQFIFQYYEKEERGRGNFPDRFSARQFPNYSSELNVNALLLGDSALYLCASTPVGGDRADTQYFGPGTRLTVL.

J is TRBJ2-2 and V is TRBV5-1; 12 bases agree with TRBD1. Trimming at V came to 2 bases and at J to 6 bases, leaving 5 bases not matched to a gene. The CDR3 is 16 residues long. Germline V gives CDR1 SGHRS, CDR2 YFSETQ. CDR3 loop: CASSFSGQGASGELFF. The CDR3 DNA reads TGCGCCAGCAGCTTTTCGGGACAGGGGGCGTCCGGGGAGCTGTTTTTT. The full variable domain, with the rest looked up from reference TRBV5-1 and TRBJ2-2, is KAGVTQTPRYLIKTRGQQVTLSCSPISGHRSVSWYQQTPGQGLQFLFEYFSETQRNKGNFPGRFSGRQFSNSRSEMNVSTLELGDSALYLCASSFSGQGASGELFFGEGSRLTVL.

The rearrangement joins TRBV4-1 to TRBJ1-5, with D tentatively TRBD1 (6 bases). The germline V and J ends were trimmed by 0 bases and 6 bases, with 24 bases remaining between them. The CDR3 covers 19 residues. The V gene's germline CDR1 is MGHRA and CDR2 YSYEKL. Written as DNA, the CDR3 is TGCGCCAGCAGCCAAGAGGGGGGCGCCGGGGGATGGGTAGGTCAGCCCCAGCATTTT. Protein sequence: CASSQEGGAGGWVGQPQHF.

The DNA of the CDR3 is TGCGCCAGCAGCTTGGGGACTAGTGGCGAGACCCAGTACTTC. Translated: CASSLGTSGETQYF. V is TRBV5-1 and J is TRBJ2-5; TRBD2 matches at 7 bases. From germline, CDR1 is SGHRS and CDR2 YFSETQ. The CDR3 spans 14 residues. With V trimmed by 0 bases and J by 5 bases, 4 bases remained unmatched.

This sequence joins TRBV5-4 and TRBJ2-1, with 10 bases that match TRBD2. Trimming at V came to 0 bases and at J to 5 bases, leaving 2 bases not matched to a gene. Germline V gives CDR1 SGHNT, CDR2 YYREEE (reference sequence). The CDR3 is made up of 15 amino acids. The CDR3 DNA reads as TGTGCCAGCAGCTTGGCTCTAGCGGGGGACAATGAGCAGTTCTTC. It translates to CASSLALAGDNEQFF.

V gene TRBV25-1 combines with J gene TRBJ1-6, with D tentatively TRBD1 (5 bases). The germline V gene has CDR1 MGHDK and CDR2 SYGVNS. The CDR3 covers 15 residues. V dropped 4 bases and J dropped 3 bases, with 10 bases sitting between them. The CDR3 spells CASSARQIYNSPLHF. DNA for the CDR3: TGTGCCAGCAGTGCACGACAGATCTATAATTCACCCCTCCACTTT.

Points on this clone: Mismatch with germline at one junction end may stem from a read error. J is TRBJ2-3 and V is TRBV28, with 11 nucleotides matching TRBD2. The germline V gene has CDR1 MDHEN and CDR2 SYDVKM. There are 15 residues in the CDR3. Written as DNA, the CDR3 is TGTGCCAGCAATTTAGCCCTAGCGGGAGGAGATACGCAGTATTTT. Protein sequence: CASNLALAGGDTQYF.